This is a list of T cell receptor beta chains from one sample in a study of identical twins. TCRdb passed the 5' RACE reads through MiXCR, listing each CDR3 protein once. The sample includes 410,000 or so distinct CDR3 sequences, 15% to 20% seen only once; the top ten take 10% to 15%. The sequenced sample was naive T cells sorted from blood. These receptors originate from a man aged 50 to 60 in good health. CDR3s leave out the opening cysteine and the closing phenylalanine or tryptophan.

j_gene | v_gene | CDR3aa
TRBJ2-3 | TRBV4-3 | ASSPEPLAELTDTQY
TRBJ2-3 | TRBV15 | ATSTPIAGARTDTQY
TRBJ1-3 | TRBV10-3 | AIRTGTFGNTIY
TRBJ2-5 | TRBV10-3 | AISDGGRALGETQY
TRBJ2-7 | TRBV27 | ASSLLGTYPLEQY
TRBJ2-7 | TRBV10-3 | AISEGGDYEQY
TRBJ1-3 | TRBV6-1 | ASSEVFLFGNTIY
TRBJ1-3 | TRBV5-1 | ASSLAADSGNTIY
TRBJ2-7 | TRBV28 | ASSLAGGFNEQY
TRBJ2-1 | TRBV6-2/TRBV6-3 | ASGILAGYNEQF
TRBJ2-1 | TRBV9 | ASSVISSNEQF
TRBJ2-5 | TRBV20-1 | SAPIRPGETQY